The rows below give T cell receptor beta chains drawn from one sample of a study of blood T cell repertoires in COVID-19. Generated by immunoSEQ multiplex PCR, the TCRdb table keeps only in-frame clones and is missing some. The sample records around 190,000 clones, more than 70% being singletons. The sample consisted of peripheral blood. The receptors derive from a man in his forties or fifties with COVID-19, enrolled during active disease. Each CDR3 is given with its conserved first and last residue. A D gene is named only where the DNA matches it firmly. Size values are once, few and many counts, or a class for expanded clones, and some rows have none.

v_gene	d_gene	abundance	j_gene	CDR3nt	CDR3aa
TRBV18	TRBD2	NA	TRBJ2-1	TGTGCCAGCTCACCTGGGACTAGCGGAATCTACAATGAGCAGTTCTTC	CASSPGTSGIYNEQFF
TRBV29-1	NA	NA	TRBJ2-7	TGCAGCGTTAAACAGGGCTACGAGCAGTACTTC	CSVKQGYEQYF
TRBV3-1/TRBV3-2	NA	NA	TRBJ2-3	TGTGCCAGCAGCCAAGACTTCCCGGACAGCTACAGCACAGATACGCAGTATTTT	CASSQDFPDSYSTDTQYF
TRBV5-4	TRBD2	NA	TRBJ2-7	TGTGCCAGCAGGGGGGGTCGGGAGGCCTACTACGAGCAGTACTTC	CASRGGREAYYEQYF
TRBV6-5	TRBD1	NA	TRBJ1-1	TGTGCCAGCAGTCCCGGGACAGTTAACACTGAAGCTTTCTTT	CASSPGTVNTEAFF
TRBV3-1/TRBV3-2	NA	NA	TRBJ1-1	TGTGCCAGCAGCCAAGTCGGGAACACTGAAGCTTTCTTT	CASSQVGNTEAFF
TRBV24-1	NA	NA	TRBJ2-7	TGTGCCACCAGTAGCGGTTACGAGCAGTACTTC	CATSSGYEQYF
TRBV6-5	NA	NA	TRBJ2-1	TGTGCCAGCAGTCTTAGCGGAGGTACCTACAATGAGCAGTTCTTC	CASSLSGGTYNEQFF
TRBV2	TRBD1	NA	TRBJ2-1	TGTGCCAGCAGACTGGGACAGGGGTACAATGAGCAGTTCTTC	CASRLGQGYNEQFF
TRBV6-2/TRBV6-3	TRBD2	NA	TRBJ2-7	TGTGCCAGCAGTCATACTAGCGGGGGTGCCTACGAGCAGTACTTC	CASSHTSGGAYEQYF
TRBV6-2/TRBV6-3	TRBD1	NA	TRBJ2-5	TGTGCCAGCAGTTACCAGACAGGGTTCGGGGAGACCCAGTACTTC	CASSYQTGFGETQYF
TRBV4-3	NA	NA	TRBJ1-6	TGCGCCAGCAGCCAAGTCGCGGGGGCCGATTCACCCCTCCACTTT	CASSQVAGADSPLHF
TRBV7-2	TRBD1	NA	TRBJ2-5	TGTGCCAGCCTTAACAGGGGAAGGGAGACCCAGTACTTC	CASLNRGRETQYF
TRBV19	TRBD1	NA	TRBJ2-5	TGTGCCAGTAGTAAAGGGGGCTCTCAAGAGACCCAGTACTTC	CASSKGGSQETQYF
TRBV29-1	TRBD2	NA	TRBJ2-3	TGCAGCGCTAGGACTAGCGGGAGTCGCACAGATACGCAGTATTTT	CSARTSGSRTDTQYF
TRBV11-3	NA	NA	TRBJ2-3	TGTGCCAGCAGCCTCGGGGGGCCTAAGTATTTT	CASSLGGPKYF
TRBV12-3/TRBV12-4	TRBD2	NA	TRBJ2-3	TGTGCCAGCAGCCCGACTAGCGACAATACGCAGTATTTT	CASSPTSDNTQYF
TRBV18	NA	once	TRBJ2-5	TGTGCCAGCTCACCAACCCTAACCGAGACCCAGTACTTC	CASSPTLTETQYF
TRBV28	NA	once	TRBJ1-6	TGTGCCAGCAGTTACCCCTCAAGCGGGAATTCACCCCTCCACTTT	CASSYPSSGNSPLHF
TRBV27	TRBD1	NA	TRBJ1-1	TGTGCCAGCGGACCAGGGGGGCTTTACACTGAAGCTTTCTTT	CASGPGGLYTEAFF
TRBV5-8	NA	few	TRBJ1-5	TGTGCCAGCAGCTTACGGCAGCCCCAGCATTTT	CASSLRQPQHF
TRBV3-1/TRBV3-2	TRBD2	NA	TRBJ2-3	TGTGCCAGCAGCCAAGCCAGGACTAGCGGGGGAACAGATACGCAGTATTTT	CASSQARTSGGTDTQYF
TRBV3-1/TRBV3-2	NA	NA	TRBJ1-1	TGTGCCAGCAGCCAAAACAGGAACACTGAAGCTTTCTTT	CASSQNRNTEAFF
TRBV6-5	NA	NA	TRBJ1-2	TGTGCCAGCAGCCCGTGGGGGCGCGACTATGGCTACACCTTC	CASSPWGRDYGYTF
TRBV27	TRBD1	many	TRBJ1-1	TGTGCCAGCAGTGACAGGGCACCGAACACTGAAGCTTTCTTT	CASSDRAPNTEAFF
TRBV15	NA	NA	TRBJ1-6	TGTGCCACCAGCAGAGGGCAGTTTAATTCACCCCTCCACTTT	CATSRGQFNSPLHF
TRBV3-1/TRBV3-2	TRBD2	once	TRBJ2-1	TGTGCCAGCAGCCAAGTCGGGAGGGCTTGGGCAGATGAGCAGTTCTTC	CASSQVGRAWADEQFF
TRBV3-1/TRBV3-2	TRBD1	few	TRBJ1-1	TGTGCCAGCAGCCCACCAGGGACAGGGATGAACACTGAAGCTTTCTTT	CASSPPGTGMNTEAFF
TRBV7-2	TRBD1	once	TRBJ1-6	TGTGCCAGCACCCGGACAGGGGGAAATTCACCCCTCCACTTT	CASTRTGGNSPLHF
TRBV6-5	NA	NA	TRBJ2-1	TGTGCCAGCAGTTACGATAGGGGCGATGAGCAGTTCTTC	CASSYDRGDEQFF
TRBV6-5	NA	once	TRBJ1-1	TGTGCCAGCAGTTATCAATACCAGGGCACTGAAGCTTTCTTT	CASSYQYQGTEAFF
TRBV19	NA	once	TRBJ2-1	TGTGCCAGTAGCCGAAACCCGAGCTCCTACAATGAGCAGTTCTTC	CASSRNPSSYNEQFF
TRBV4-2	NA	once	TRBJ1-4	TGTGCCAGCAGCCAAGATGGCCGTGCAACTAATGAAAAACTGTTTTTT	CASSQDGRATNEKLFF
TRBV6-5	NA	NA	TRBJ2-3	TGTGCCAGCAGTTTGTCCAGGGGCACAGATACGCAGTATTTT	CASSLSRGTDTQYF
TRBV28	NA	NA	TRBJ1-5	TGTGCCAGCCATACCTATAGCAATCAGCCCCAGCATTTT	CASHTYSNQPQHF
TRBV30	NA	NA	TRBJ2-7	TGTGCCTGGAGTGTAGCCAGGGGAGTGACCTACGAGCAGTACTTC	CAWSVARGVTYEQYF
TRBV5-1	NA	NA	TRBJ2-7	TGCGCCAGCAGCGACCACAGGGGGCGCAGCGGGGGGCCAAACTACGAGCAGTACTTC	CASSDHRGRSGGPNYEQYF
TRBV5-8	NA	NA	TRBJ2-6	TGTGCCAGCAGCTTGCTGACTTTAAGAGGGGCCAACGTCCTGACTTTC	CASSLLTLRGANVLTF
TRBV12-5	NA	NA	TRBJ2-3	TGTGCTAGTGGTTTGGGGCTCACAGATACGCAGTATTTT	CASGLGLTDTQYF
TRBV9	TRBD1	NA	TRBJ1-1	TGTGCCAGCAGCGTTGGACAGGGGGCAAACACTGAAGCTTTCTTT	CASSVGQGANTEAFF
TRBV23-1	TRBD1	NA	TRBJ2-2	TGCGCCAGCACCTACGGCTGCTTTTGCGTCCCGGGACAGGGGGCGGGTTCCGGGGAGCTGTTTTTT	CASTYGCFCVPGQGAGSGELFF